This T cell receptor beta chain derives from a study of OX40 agonist ivuxolimab in advanced cancers. Study information: Ivuxolimab is a fully human IgG2 antibody that activates OX40 (CD134). Whole-study findings and limits: There were, on average, more expanded clones in CD8+ T cells than in CD4+.

This clone was found a few times. The target antigen is unknown. CDR3 length: 13 residues. Germline assignment: CDR1 LNHDA and CDR2 SQIVND (reference sequence). V was trimmed by 6 bases and J by 9 bases, leaving 12 bases between them. Assay used: immunoSEQ multiplex PCR; TCRdb lists only in-frame clones, some missing. The top ten hold more than 0.8% of the sample, which has some 150,000 clones, roughly 91% seen once. The sequencing used CD4+ or CD8+ T cells sorted from blood, collected in a trial of the OX40 agonist ivuxolimab. V gene TRBV19 combines with J gene TRBJ1-6; D is unclear. This receptor was obtained from an adult with an advanced solid tumor such as melanoma, head and neck, liver or kidney cancer. CDR3 nucleotide sequence: TGTGCCAGTAGGACGGGAAAGGTTTCACCCCTCCACTTT. Amino acids: CASRTGKVSPLHF.